The 20 T cell receptor beta chains presented below share a single source sample, sequenced in a study of shared clonotypes between healthy human individuals. Repertoires were generated with immunoSEQ multiplex PCR, while TCRdb's copy carries only in-frame clones and drops some. The table shows over a million clones, with approximately 97% occurring only once. The material sequenced was naive CD4+ T cells sorted from blood. Subset noted: CD45RA+ positively selected. The receptors shown here come from a man aged 30 to 45 in good health.

The J gene is TRBJ1-3, the V gene TRBV5-1, with D tentatively TRBD1 (5 bases). Germline V gene data show CDR1 as SGHRS and CDR2 as YFSETQ. V lost 9 bases and J 4 bases, leaving 17 bases between the germline ends. This CDR3 comprises 14 residues. Here the CDR3 DNA reads TGCGCCACCCGCCGGGACCCTGGAGGAAACACCATATATTTT. It yields the protein CATRRDPGGNTIYF.

This chain joins TRBV5-1 and TRBJ1-2; possibly TRBD1 for D (5 bases). Germline CDR1 and CDR2: SGHRS and YFSETQ. With 8 bases removed from V and 2 bases from J, the gap between germline ends came to 28 bases. This CDR3 region has 18 residues. CDR3 amino acids: CASDGAAQHSTGNYGYTF. CDR3 sequence (DNA): TGCGCCAGTGATGGGGCCGCCCAACACAGTACGGGGAACTATGGCTACACCTTC.

V usage is TRBV29-1 and J usage is TRBJ1-1; D ambiguous. The CDR3 runs to 11 residues. Germline CDR1 SQVTM, CDR2 ANQGSEA. CDR3 sequence reads: CSLTRNTEAFF. The CDR3, as DNA: TGCAGTCTAACGAGGAACACTGAAGCTTTCTTT.

This clone was seen only a few times. The V call is TRBV2, the J call TRBJ2-1, with D tentatively TRBD1 (6 bases). The germline V gene encodes CDR1 SNHLY and CDR2 FYNNEI. Trimming left V 5 bases short and J 9 bases short, with 14 bases between. The CDR3 is 13 residues long. CDR3 amino acids: CASSYRVFAEQFF. CDR3 DNA sequence: TGTGCCAGCAGTTACAGGGTATTCGCTGAGCAGTTCTTC.

The V call is TRBV20-1, the J call TRBJ2-3; D gene uncertain. Trimming took off 2 bases at V and 4 bases at J, with 4 bases between the two ends. The CDR3 contains 11 residues. Germline CDR1 reads DFQATT; CDR2 reads SNEGSKA (reference sequence). CDR3 amino acids: CSARIPDTQYF. The DNA for the CDR3 is TGCAGTGCTAGAATCCCAGATACGCAGTATTTT.

The genes are TRBV29-1 and TRBJ1-2, with D possibly matching TRBD1 (6 bases). The CDR3 sequence is 15 residues long. Trimming cost V 6 bases and J 2 bases, with 19 bases left between them. CDR1 SQVTM and CDR2 ANQGSEA come from the germline V gene. CDR3 loop: CSVRGQGGENYGYTF. The CDR3 DNA is TGCAGCGTCCGGGGGCAGGGAGGCGAGAACTATGGCTACACCTTC.

The chain recombines TRBV5-3 with TRBJ2-7; 10 bases align to TRBD2. TRBV5-3 belongs to the ORF category, with a function that is uncertain. The CDR3 has 18 amino acids. J was trimmed by 3 bases and V by 5 bases; bases with no gene match: 17. The CDR3 DNA is TGTGCCAGAAGTCTCCGTCTAGCGGGAGACGGCCCAAACTACGAGCAGTACTTC. The encoded protein is CARSLRLAGDGPNYEQYF.

The J gene is TRBJ2-7, the V gene TRBV2; D may be TRBD2 (5 bases). CDR1 is SNHLY and CDR2 is FYNNEI in the germline V gene. The CDR3 has 15 residues. Trimming took off 6 bases at V and 2 bases at J, with 17 bases between the two ends. CDR3 in amino acids: CASSGSYPRAYEQYF. The DNA for the CDR3 is TGTGCCAGCAGCGGGTCCTATCCGCGGGCCTACGAGCAGTACTTC. The full variable domain, in which reference TRBV2 and TRBJ2-7 provide the parts outside the CDR3, is EPEVTQTPSHQVTQMGQEVILRCVPISNHLYFYWYRQILGQKVEFLVSFYNNEISEKSEIFDDQFSVERPDGSNFTLKIRSTKLEDSAMYFCASSGSYPRAYEQYFGPGTRLTVT.

The genes are TRBV7-9 and TRBJ1-1; 10 bases agree with TRBD1. Germline CDR1 reads SEHNR; CDR2 reads FQNEAQ (reference sequence). The CDR3 is 14 amino acids. The junction had 5 bases not matched to a gene; V was cut back by 5 bases and J by 5 bases. The CDR3 reads CASSPGQGNTEAFF. CDR3 sequence (DNA): TGTGCCAGCAGCCCGGGACAGGGGAATACTGAAGCTTTCTTT.

V usage is TRBV29-1 and J usage is TRBJ2-4; D might be TRBD1 or TRBD2, each matching 5 bases. Trimming removed 6 bases from V and 1 base from J, with 13 bases in between. The germline V gene encodes CDR1 SQVTM and CDR2 ANQGSEA. This CDR3 contains 14 residues. CDR3 loop: CSVLREGAKNIQYF. Here the CDR3 DNA reads TGCAGCGTCCTGCGAGAGGGGGCCAAAAACATTCAGTACTTC.

J is TRBJ2-2 and V is TRBV7-6, with D possibly TRBD2 on 5 matching bases. Germline V gives CDR1 SGHVS, CDR2 FNYEAQ. The CDR3 runs 15 residues. V lost 0 bases and J lost 6, with 11 bases in between. The chain's CDR3 is CASSLAGVNPGELFF. The CDR3 bases are TGTGCCAGCAGCTTAGCGGGAGTCAATCCCGGGGAGCTGTTTTTT.

The chain is built from TRBV2 and TRBJ2-7, with 7 bases matching TRBD2. Germline V gene sequence: CDR1 SNHLY, CDR2 FYNNEI. The CDR3 spans 12 residues. The trim removed 8 bases at V and 6 bases at J, leaving 7 bases unmatched. The CDR3 DNA reads as TGTGCCAGCCGTTCGGGGGGTTTCGAGCAGTACTTC. Translated: CASRSGGFEQYF.

The chain has TRBV6-1 and TRBJ1-1; no clear D. The germline CDR1 and CDR2 sequences are MNHNS and SASEGT. This CDR3 spans 13 amino acids. V lost 4 bases to trimming and J lost 5 bases, with 11 bases between them. The CDR3 nucleotides are TGTGCCAGCAGTGGCTTAGCGTTGACTGAAGCTTTCTTT. This sequence encodes CASSGLALTEAFF.

The chain's CDR3 is CASSLMGTNTEAFF. CDR3 bases: TGTGCCAGCAGCTTAATGGGGACGAACACTGAAGCTTTCTTT. The chain uses TRBV7-9 and TRBJ1-1, with D perhaps matching TRBD1 (5 bases). Germline CDR1 and CDR2: SEHNR and FQNEAQ (reference sequence). V lost 2 bases to trimming and J lost 1 base, with 8 bases between them. This CDR3 region has 14 residues. Supplemented by reference TRBV7-9 and TRBJ1-1, the full variable domain reads DTGVSQNPRHKITKRGQNVTFRCDPISEHNRLYWYRQTLGQGPEFLTYFQNEAQLEKSRLLSDRFSAERPKGSFSTLEIQRTEQGDSAMYLCASSLMGTNTEAFFGQGTRLTVV.

The chain recombines TRBV27 with TRBJ2-1; 11 bases are a match to TRBD1. Germline trimming cut 3 bases from V and 5 bases from J; bases unmatched to any gene: 15. The CDR3 is made up of 19 amino acids. Germline CDR1 is MNHEY and CDR2 is SMNVEV (reference sequence). The CDR3 DNA follows: TGTGCCAGCAGTTTGGACAGGGGGCGACGCGGGAGCGACCACAATGAGCAGTTCTTC. Protein: CASSLDRGRRGSDHNEQFF.

The genes are TRBV28 and TRBJ2-5; D might be TRBD2 (5 bases). Looked up from germline, CDR1 is MDHEN and CDR2 is SYDVKM. This CDR3 spans 15 amino acids. Trimming cost V 4 bases and J 5 bases, with 17 bases left between them. CDR3 loop: CASSSPARVGETQYF. DNA for the CDR3: TGTGCCAGCAGTTCGCCCGCGCGGGTGGGCGAGACCCAGTACTTC.

The V and J genes are TRBV11-3 and TRBJ2-1; D gene unclear. The germline CDR1 and CDR2 sequences are SGHNT and YENEEA. V lost 5 bases and J lost 1, with 12 bases in between. The CDR3 has 15 amino acids. The CDR3 DNA sequence: TGTGCCAGCAGCGCCCATAGTGGGTCCTACAATGAGCAGTTCTTC. The encoded protein is CASSAHSGSYNEQFF.

The chain employs TRBV6-5 and TRBJ2-7, with D possibly being TRBD1 (6 bases). Trimming left V 6 bases short and J 0 bases short, with 12 bases between. The CDR3 consists of 14 residues. Germline V gives CDR1 MNHEY, CDR2 SVGAGI. In DNA form, the CDR3 reads TGTGCCAGCAGCCAGGGGATGGGCTCCTACGAGCAGTACTTC. Translation gives CASSQGMGSYEQYF.

The V and J genes are TRBV30 and TRBJ1-2, with a weak D call TRBD1 (5 bases). The CDR3 has 11 residues. V was trimmed by 3 bases and J by 7 bases, leaving 9 bases between them. Germline-derived CDR1 and CDR2 are GTSNPN and SVGIG (reference sequence). CDR3 sequence (DNA): TGTGCCTGGAGCGGGGGAAGTGGCTACACCTTC. Residues: CAWSGGSGYTF.

The V and J genes are TRBV5-1 and TRBJ2-7; D uncertain. The germline gives CDR1 SGHRS, CDR2 YFSETQ. The CDR3 contains 14 residues. Deletions cut 3 bases from V and 7 bases from J, with 17 bases between. CDR3 DNA sequence: TGCGCCAGCAGCTCAGGACCCGCCGCCGGGGAGCAGTACTTC. Amino acid sequence: CASSSGPAAGEQYF.